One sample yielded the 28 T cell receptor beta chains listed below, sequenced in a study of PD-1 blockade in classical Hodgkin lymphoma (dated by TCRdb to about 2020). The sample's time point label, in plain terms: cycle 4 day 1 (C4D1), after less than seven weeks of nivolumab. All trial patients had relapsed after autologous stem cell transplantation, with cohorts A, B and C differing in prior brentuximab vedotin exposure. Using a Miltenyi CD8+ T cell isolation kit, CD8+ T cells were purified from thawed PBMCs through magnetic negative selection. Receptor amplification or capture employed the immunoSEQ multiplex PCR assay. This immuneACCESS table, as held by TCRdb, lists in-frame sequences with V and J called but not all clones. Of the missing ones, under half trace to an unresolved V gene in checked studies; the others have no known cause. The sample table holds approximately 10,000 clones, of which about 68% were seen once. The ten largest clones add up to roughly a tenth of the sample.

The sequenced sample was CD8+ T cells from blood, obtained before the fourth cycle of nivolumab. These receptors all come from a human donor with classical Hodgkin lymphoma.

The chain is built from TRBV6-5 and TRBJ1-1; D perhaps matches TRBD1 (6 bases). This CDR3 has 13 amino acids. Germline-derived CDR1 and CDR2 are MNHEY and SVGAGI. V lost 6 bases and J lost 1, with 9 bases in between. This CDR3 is CASRIQGNTEAFF. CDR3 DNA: TGTGCCAGCAGAATACAGGGGAACACTGAAGCTTTCTTT.

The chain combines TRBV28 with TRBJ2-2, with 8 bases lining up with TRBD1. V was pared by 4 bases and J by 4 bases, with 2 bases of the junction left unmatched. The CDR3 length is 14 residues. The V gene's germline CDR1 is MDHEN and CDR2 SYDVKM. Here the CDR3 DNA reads TGTGCCAGCAGTTGGGGACAGGCCACCGGGGAGCTGTTTTTT. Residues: CASSWGQATGELFF. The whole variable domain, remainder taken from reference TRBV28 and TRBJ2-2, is DVKVTQSSRYLVKRTGEKVFLECVQDMDHENMFWYRQDPGLGLRLIYFSYDVKMKEKGDIPEGYSVSREKKERFSLILESASTNQTSMYLCASSWGQATGELFFGEGSRLTVL.

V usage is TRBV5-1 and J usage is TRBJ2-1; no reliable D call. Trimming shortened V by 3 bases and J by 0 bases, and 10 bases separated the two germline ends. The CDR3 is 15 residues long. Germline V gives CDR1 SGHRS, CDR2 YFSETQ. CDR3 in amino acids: CASSSGLSSYNEQFF. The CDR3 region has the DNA TGCGCCAGCAGCTCCGGTCTTAGCTCCTACAATGAGCAGTTCTTC. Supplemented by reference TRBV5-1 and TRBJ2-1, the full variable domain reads KAGVTQTPRYLIKTRGQQVTLSCSPISGHRSVSWYQQTPGQGLQFLFEYFSETQRNKGNFPGRFSGRQFSNSRSEMNVSTLELGDSALYLCASSSGLSSYNEQFFGPGTRLTVL.

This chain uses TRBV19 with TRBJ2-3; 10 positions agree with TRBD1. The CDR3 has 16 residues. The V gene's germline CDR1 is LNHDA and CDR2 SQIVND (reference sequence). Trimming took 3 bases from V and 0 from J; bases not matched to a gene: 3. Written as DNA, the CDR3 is TGTGCCAGTAGTATTGGGACAGGGGTCAGCACAGATACGCAGTATTTT. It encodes CASSIGTGVSTDTQYF.

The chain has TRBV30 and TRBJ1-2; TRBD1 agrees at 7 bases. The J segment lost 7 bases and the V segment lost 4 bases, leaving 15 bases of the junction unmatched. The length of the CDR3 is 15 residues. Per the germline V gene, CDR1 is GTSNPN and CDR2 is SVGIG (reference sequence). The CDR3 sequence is CAWTRDLTGFFGYTF. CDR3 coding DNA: TGTGCCTGGACCCGAGATTTGACAGGGTTTTTTGGCTACACCTTC.

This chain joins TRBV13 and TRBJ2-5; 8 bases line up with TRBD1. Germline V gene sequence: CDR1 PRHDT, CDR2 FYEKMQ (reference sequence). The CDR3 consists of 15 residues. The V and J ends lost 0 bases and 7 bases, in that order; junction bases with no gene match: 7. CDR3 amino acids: CASSLGQGVLGTQYF. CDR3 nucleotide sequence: TGTGCCAGCAGCTTAGGACAGGGGGTTTTGGGGACCCAGTACTTC.

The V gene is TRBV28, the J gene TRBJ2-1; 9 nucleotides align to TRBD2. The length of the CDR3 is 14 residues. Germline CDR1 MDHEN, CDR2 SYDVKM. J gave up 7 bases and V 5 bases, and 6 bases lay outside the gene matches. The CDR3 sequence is CASSNSGSGNEQFF. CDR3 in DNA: TGTGCCAGCAGTAATAGCGGGAGTGGGAATGAGCAGTTCTTC.

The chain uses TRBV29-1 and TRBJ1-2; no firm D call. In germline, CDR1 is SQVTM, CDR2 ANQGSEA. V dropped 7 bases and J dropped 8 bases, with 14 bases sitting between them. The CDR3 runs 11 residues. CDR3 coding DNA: TGCAGCGCGGAGGGAGAAAGGGGCTACACCTTC. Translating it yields CSAEGERGYTF. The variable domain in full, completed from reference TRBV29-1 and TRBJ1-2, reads SAVISQKPSRDICQRGTSLTIQCQVDSQVTMMFWYRQQPGQSLTLIATANQGSEATYESGFVIDKFPISRPNLTFSTLTVSNMSPEDSSIYLCSAEGERGYTFGSGTRLTVV.

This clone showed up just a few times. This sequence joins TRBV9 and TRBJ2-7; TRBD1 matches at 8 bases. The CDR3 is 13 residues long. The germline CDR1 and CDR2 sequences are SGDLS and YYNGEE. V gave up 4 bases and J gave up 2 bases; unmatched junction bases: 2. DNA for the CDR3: TGTGCCAGCAGCCCAGGGGGCCCCTACGAGCAGTACTTC. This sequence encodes CASSPGGPYEQYF.

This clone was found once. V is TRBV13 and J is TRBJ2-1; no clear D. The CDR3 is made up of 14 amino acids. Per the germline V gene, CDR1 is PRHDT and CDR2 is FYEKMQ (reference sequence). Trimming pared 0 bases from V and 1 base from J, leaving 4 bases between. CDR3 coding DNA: TGTGCCAGCAGCTTAGGAGTTTCCTACAATGAGCAGTTCTTC. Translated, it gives CASSLGVSYNEQFF.

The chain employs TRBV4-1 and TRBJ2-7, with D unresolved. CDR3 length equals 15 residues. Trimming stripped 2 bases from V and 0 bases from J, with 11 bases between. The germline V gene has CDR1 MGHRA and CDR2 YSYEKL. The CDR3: CASSQWQVSSYEQYF. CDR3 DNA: TGCGCCAGCAGCCAATGGCAGGTCAGCTCCTACGAGCAGTACTTC.

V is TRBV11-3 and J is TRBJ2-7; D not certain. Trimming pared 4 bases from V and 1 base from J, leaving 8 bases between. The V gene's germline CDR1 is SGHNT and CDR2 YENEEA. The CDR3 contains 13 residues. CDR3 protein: CASSSQVSYEQYF. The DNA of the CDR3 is TGTGCCAGCAGCTCCCAGGTGTCCTACGAGCAGTACTTC.

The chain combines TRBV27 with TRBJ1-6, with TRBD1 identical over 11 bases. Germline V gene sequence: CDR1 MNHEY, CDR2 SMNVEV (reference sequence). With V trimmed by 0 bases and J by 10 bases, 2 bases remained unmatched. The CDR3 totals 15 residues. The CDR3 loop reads CASSLSGTGGSPLHF. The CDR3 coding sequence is TGTGCCAGCAGTTTATCGGGGACAGGGGGGTCACCCCTCCACTTT.

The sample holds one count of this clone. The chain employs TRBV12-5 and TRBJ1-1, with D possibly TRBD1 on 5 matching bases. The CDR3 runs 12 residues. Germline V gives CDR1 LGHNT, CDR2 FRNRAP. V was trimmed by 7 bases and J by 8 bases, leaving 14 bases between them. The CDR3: CASVFGAAEAFF. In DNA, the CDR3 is TGTGCTAGTGTCTTTGGGGCAGCGGAAGCTTTCTTT.

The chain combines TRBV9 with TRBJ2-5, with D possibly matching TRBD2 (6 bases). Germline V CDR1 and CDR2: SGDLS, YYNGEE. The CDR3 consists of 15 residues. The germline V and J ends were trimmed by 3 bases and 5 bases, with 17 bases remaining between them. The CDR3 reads CASSERGGEAETQYF. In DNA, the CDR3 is TGTGCCAGCAGCGAACGGGGAGGAGAGGCGGAGACCCAGTACTTC.

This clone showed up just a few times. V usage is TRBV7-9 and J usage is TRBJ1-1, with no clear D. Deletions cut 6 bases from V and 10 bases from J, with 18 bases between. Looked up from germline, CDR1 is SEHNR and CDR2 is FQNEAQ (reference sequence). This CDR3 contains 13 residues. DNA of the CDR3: TGTGCCAGCAGACCTGATGGCCCAGGCGGAGCTTTCTTT. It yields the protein CASRPDGPGGAFF.

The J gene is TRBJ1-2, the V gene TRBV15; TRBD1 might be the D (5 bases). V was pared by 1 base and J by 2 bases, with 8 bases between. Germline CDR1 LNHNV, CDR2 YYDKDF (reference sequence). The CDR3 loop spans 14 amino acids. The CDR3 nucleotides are TGTGCCACCAGCAGAGGACCAGGGAACTATGGCTACACCTTC. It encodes CATSRGPGNYGYTF.

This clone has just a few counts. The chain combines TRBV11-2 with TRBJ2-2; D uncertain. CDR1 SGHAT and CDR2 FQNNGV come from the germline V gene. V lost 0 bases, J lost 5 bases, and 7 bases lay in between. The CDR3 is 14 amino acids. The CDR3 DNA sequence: TGTGCCAGCAGCTTAGATGCAGTAACCGGGGAGCTGTTTTTT. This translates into CASSLDAVTGELFF.

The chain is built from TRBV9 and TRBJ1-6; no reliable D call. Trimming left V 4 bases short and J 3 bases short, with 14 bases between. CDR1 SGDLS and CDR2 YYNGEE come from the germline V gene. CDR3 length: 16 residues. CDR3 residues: CASSPRVELYNSPLHF. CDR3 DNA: TGTGCCAGCAGCCCCCGGGTGGAGCTCTATAATTCACCCCTCCACTTT.

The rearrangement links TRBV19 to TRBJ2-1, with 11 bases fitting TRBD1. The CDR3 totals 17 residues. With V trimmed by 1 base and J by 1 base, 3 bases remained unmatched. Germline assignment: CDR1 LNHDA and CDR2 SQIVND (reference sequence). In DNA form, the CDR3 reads TGTGCCAGTAGTATAGTTGGGACAGGGGGTTCCTACAATGAGCAGTTCTTC. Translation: CASSIVGTGGSYNEQFF.

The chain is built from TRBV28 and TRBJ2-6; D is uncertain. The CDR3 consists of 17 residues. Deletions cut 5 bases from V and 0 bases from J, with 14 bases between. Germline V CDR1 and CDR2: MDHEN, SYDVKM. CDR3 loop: CASSNELISSGANVLTF. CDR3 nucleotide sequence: TGTGCCAGCAGTAACGAGCTGATAAGCTCTGGGGCCAACGTCCTGACTTTC.

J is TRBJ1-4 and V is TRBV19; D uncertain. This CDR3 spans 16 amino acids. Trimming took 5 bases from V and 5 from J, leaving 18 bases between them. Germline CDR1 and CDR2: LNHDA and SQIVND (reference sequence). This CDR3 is CASSLRPPIPNEKLFF. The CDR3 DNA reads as TGTGCCAGTAGTCTCCGGCCTCCAATCCCCAATGAAAAACTGTTTTTT.

CDR3 sequence reads: CACKPRDKNDEAFF. CDR3 nucleotide sequence: TGTGCCTGCAAACCCCGGGACAAGAATGACGAAGCTTTCTTT. The rearrangement links TRBV30 to TRBJ1-1, with D perhaps TRBD1 (6 bases). Deletions cut 6 bases from V and 8 bases from J, with 22 bases between. The V gene's germline CDR1 is GTSNPN and CDR2 SVGIG (reference sequence). The CDR3 has 14 residues.

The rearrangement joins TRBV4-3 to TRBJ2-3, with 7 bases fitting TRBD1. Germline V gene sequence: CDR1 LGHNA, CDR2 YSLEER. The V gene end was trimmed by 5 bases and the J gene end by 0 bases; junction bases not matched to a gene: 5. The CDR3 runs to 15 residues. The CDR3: CASSAKTGSTDTQYF. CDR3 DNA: TGCGCCAGCAGCGCAAAGACAGGGAGCACAGATACGCAGTATTTT.

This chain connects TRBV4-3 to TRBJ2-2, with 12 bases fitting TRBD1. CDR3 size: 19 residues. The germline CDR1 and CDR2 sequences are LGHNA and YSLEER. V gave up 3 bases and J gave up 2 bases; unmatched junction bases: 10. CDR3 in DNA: TGCGCCAGCAGCCATTCCCGGGACAGGGGGCGAAGAAACACCGGGGAGCTGTTTTTT. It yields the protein CASSHSRDRGRRNTGELFF.

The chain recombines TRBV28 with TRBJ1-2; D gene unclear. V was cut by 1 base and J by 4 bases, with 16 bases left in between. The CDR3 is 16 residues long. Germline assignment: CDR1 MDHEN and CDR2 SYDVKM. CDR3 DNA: TGTGCCAGCAGTTTATCCGGGCGCAGCGCGCGCTATGGCTACACCTTC. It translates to CASSLSGRSARYGYTF.

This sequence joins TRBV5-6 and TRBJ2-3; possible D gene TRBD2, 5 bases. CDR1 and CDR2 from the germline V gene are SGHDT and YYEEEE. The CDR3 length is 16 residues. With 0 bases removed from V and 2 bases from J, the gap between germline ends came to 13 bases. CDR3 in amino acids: CASSLDARASTDTQYF. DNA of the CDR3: TGTGCCAGCAGCTTGGACGCGCGGGCTTCCACAGATACGCAGTATTTT.

The DNA of the CDR3 is TGTGCCATCAGTGAGGGGGGTCGGTGGACAGATACGCAGTATTTT. It codes for CAISEGGRWTDTQYF. This chain uses TRBV10-3 with TRBJ2-3; D tentatively fits TRBD1 or TRBD2 (5 bases each). V was pared by 2 bases and J by 3 bases, with 12 bases between. The CDR3 totals 15 residues. Germline lookup yields CDR1 ENHRY and CDR2 SYGVKD.